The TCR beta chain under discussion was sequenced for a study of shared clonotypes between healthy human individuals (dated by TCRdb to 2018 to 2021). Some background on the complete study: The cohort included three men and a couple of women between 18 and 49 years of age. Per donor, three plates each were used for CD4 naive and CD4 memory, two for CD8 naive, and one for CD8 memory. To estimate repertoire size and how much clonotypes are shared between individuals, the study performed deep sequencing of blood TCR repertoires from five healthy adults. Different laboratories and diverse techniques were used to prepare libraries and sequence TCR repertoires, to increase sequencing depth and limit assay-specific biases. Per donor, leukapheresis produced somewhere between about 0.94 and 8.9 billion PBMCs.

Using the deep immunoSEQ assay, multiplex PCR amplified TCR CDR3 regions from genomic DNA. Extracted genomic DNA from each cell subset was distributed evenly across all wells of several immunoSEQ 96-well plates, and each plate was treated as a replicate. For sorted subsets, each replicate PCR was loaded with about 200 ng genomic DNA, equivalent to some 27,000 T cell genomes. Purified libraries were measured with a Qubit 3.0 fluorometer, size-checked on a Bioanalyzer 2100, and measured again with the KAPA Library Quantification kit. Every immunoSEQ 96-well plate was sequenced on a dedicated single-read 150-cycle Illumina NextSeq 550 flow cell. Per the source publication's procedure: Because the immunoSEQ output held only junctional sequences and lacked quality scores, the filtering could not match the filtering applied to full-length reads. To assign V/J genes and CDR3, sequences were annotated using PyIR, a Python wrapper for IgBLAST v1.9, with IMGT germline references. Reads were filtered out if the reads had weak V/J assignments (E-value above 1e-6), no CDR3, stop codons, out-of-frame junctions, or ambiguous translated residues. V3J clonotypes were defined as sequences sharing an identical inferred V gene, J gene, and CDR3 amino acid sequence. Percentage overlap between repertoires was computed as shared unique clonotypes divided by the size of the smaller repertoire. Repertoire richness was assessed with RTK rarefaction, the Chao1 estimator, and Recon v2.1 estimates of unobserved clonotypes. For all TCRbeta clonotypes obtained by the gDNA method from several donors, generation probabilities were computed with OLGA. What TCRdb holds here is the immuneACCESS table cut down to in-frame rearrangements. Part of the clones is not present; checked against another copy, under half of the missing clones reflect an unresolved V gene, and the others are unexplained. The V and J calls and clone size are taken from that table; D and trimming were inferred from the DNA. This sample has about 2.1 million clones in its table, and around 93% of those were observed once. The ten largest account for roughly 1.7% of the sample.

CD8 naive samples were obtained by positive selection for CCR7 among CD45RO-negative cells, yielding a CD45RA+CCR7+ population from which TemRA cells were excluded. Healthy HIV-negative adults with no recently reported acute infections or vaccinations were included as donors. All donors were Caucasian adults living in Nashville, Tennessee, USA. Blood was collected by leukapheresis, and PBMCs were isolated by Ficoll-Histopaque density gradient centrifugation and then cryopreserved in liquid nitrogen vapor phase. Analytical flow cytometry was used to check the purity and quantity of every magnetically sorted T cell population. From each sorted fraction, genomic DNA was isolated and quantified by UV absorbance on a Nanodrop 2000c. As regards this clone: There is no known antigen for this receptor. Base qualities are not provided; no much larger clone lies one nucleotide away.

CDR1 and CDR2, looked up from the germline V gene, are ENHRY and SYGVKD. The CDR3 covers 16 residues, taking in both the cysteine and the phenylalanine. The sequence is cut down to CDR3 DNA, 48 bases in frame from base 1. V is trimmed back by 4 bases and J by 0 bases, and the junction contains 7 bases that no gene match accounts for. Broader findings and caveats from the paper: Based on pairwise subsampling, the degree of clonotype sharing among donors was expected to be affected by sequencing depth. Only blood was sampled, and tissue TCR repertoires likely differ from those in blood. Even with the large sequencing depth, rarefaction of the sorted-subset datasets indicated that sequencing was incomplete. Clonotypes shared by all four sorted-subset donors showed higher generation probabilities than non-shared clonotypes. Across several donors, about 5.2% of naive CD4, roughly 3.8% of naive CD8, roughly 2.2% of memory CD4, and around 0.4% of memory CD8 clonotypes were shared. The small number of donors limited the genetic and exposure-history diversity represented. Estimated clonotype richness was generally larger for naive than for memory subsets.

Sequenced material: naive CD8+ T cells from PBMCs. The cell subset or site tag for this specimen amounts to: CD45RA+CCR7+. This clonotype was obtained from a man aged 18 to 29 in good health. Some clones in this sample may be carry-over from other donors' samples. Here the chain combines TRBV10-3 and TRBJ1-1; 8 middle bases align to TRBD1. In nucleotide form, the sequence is TGTGCCATCAGTGGACTGACAGGGGCCTTGAACACTGAAGCTTTCTTT. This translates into CAISGLTGALNTEAFF.